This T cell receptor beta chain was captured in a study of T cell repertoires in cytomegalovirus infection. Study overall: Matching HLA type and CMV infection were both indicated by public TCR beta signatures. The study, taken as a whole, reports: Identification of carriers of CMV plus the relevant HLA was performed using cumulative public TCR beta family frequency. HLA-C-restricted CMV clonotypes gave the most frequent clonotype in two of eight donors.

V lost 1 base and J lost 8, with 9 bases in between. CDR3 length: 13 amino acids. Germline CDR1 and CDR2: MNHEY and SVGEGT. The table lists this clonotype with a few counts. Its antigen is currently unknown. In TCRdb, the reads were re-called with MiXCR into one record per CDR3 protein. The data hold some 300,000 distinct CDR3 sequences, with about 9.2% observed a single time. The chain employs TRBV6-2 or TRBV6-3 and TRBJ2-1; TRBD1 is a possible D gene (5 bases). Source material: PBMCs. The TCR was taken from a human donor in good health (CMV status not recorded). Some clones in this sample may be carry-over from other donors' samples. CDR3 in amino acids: CASSYLQVDEQFF. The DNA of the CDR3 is TGTGCCAGCAGTTACTTACAGGTGGATGAGCAGTTCTTC.